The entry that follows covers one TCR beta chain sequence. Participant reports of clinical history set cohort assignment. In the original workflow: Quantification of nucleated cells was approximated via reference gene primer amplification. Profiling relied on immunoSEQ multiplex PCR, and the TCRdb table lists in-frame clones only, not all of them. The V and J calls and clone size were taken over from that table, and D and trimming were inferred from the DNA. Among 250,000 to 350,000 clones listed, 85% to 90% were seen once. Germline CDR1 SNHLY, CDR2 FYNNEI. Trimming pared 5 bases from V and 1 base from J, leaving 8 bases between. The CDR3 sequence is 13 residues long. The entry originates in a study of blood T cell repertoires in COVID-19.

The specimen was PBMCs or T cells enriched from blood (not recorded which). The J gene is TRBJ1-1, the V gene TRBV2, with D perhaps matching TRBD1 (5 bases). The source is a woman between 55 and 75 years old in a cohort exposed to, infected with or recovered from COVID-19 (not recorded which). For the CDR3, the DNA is TGTGCCAGCAGTCTACAGGAGAACACTGAAGCTTTCTTT. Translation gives CASSLQENTEAFF.